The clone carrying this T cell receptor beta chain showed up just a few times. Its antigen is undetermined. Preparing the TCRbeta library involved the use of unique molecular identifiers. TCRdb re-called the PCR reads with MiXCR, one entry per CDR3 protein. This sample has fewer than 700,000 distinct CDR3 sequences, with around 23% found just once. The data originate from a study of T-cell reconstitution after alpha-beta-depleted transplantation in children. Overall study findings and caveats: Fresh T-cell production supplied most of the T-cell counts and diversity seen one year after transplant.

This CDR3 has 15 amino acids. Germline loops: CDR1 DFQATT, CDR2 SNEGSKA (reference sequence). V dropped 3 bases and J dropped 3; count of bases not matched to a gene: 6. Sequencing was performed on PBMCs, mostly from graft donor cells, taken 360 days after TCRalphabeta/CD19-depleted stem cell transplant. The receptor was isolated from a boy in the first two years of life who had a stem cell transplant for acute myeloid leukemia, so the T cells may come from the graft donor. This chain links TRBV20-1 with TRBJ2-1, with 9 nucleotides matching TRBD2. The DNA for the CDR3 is TGCAGTGCTAGGGCCGGGACTAGCCTCTACAATGAGCAGTTCTTC. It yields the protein CSARAGTSLYNEQFF.